This T cell receptor (beta chain) was profiled in a study of glioma-infiltrating T cells after dendritic cell vaccination. As for the study in general: At biweekly intervals, patients got three intradermal dendritic cell vaccine injections.

CDR3 length equals 15 residues. The V end was cut by 0 bases, the J end by 13 bases, with 22 bases between. CDR1 and CDR2 (germline): SGHDT, YYEEEE. Sequenced by immunoSEQ multiplex PCR; TCRdb stores in-frame clones only, minus some. This table has 50,000 to 80,000 clones, about 81% appearing once. None of the glioblastoma patients had an isocitrate dehydrogenase mutation. The rearrangement joins TRBV5-6 to TRBJ1-2; D uncertain. The origin of this receptor is a human donor with glioblastoma. Sequencing was performed on blood, taken before dendritic cell vaccination. The DNA for the CDR3 is TGTGCCAGCAGCTTGGTCGACGGTCCAAAATGGCTAGGCACCTTC. This gives the protein CASSLVDGPKWLGTF. Full variable domain (remainder filled in from reference TRBV5-6 and TRBJ1-2): DAGVTQSPTHLIKTRGQQVTLRCSPKSGHDTVSWYQQALGQGPQFIFQYYEEEERQRGNFPDRFSGHQFPNYSSELNVNALLLGDSALYLCASSLVDGPKWLGTFGSGTRLTVV.